Below, one TCR beta chain is given with its context. The source of the sample is a study of sequential checkpoint blockade in melanoma. At the level of the study: Both treatment sequences were followed by maintenance nivolumab.

The CDR3 has 12 residues. Germline values: CDR1 SGHVS, CDR2 FNYEAQ. V lost 5 bases to trimming and J lost 5 bases, with 6 bases between them. Sequencing was performed with immunoSEQ multiplex PCR; in TCRdb, only in-frame clones are kept and a portion is missing. The top ten clones hold 22% of a sample with roughly 34,000 clones, approximately 86% of them seen once. Treatment: randomized to nivolumab then ipilimumab (arm A) or the reverse (arm B). The rearrangement uses TRBV7-6 and TRBJ2-2; D ambiguous. This sample comprised CD8+ T cells sorted from blood (inferred from file names), obtained from a patient given nivolumab and ipilimumab in sequence. This receptor was taken from a human donor with melanoma. CDR3: CASSPLTGELFF. The CDR3 DNA is TGTGCCAGCAGCCCTCTAACCGGGGAGCTGTTTTTT.